This TCR beta chain originates from a study of T cells in Graves' hyperthyroidism and ophthalmopathy. Findings and caveats of the study: Most thyroid clonotypes with frequency above 0.001 were detected in blood.

Trimming at V came to 5 bases and at J to 0 bases, leaving 9 bases not matched to a gene. This CDR3 comprises 15 residues. Per the germline V gene, CDR1 is GTSNPN and CDR2 is SVGIG (reference sequence). This clonotype has at least ten counts. Its target is unknown. The source material, RNA transcripts, was used to amplify TCR beta CDR3 regions. HTBI primers were used for first-round RT-PCR of the TCR CDR3. A single record per CDR3 protein comes from TCRdb applying MiXCR to the multiplex PCR reads. This sample has around 440,000 distinct CDR3 sequences; about a sixth occur once, and the top ten carry 7.7%.

The chain has TRBV30 and TRBJ1-1, with 7 bases that match TRBD1. This sequence originates from a woman aged 18-29 years with Graves' hyperthyroidism. Material for sequencing was blood. Here the CDR3 DNA reads TGTGCCTGGTTGACAGGGAGGGGTTTGAACACTGAAGCTTTCTTT. Translated, it gives CAWLTGRGLNTEAFF.